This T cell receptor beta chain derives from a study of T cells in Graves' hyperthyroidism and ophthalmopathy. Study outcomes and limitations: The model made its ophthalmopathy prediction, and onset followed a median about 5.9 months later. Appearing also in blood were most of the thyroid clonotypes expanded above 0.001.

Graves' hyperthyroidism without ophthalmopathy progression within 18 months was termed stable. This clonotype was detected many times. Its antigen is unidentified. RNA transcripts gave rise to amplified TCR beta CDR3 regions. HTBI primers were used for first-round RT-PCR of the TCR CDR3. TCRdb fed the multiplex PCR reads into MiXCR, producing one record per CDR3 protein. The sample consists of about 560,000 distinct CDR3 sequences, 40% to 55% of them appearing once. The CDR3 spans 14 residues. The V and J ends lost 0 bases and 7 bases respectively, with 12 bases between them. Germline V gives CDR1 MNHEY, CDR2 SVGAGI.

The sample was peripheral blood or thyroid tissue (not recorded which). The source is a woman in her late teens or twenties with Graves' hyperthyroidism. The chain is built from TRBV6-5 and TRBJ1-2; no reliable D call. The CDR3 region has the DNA TGTGCCAGCAGTTACTCGATTGCCAATGGTGGCTACACCTTC. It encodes CASSYSIANGGYTF.